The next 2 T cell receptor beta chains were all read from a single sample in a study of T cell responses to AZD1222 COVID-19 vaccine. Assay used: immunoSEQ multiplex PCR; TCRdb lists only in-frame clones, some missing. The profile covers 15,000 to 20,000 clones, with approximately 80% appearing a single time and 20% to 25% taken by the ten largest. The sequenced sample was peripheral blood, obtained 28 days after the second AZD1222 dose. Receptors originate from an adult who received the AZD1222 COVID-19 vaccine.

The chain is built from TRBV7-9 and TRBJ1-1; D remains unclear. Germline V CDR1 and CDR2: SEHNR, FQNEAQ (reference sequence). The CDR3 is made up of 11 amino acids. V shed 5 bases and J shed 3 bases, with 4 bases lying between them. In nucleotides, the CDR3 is TGTGCCAGCAGCCCGGACACTGAAGCTTTCTTT. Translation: CASSPDTEAFF. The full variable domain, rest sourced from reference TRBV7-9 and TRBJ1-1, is DTGVSQNPRHKITKRGQNVTFRCDPISEHNRLYWYRQTLGQGPEFLTYFQNEAQLEKSRLLSDRFSAERPKGSFSTLEIQRTEQGDSAMYLCASSPDTEAFFGQGTRLTVV.

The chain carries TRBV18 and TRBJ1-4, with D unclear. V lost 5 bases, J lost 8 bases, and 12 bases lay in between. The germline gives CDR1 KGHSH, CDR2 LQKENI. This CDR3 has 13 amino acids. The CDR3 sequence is CASSEGLKEKLFF. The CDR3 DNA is TGTGCCAGCTCAGAGGGTTTGAAGGAAAAACTGTTTTTT.